What follows are 16 T cell receptor beta chains derived from one specimen sequenced in a study of cytomegalovirus exposure and HLA in healthy donors. Here immunoSEQ multiplex PCR was the method, and the copy in TCRdb shows in-frame clones only, minus some. Of about 73,000 clones listed, roughly 96% are singletons. Material: PBMCs. These receptors originate from a man younger than 35 in good health and CMV-seronegative.

The V and J genes are TRBV5-1 and TRBJ2-3; TRBD1 agrees at 8 bases. This CDR3 region has 18 residues. V gave up 1 base and J gave up 1 base; unmatched junction bases: 11. CDR1 is SGHRS, CDR2 YFSETQ, per germline. The CDR3, as DNA: TGCGCCAGCAGCTTGTGGCCCTCGACAGGGGCGGGCACAGATACGCAGTATTTT. Protein product: CASSLWPSTGAGTDTQYF.

The chain is built from TRBV28 and TRBJ1-3, with TRBD1 matching 7 bases. This CDR3 is 15 amino acids long. Germline lookup yields CDR1 MDHEN and CDR2 SYDVKM. V was clipped by 4 bases and J by 3 bases; unmatched bases: 6. The CDR3 region is CASSSRQGDGNTIYF. The CDR3, as DNA: TGTGCCAGCAGTTCCCGACAGGGAGATGGAAACACCATATATTTT.

The V call is TRBV27, the J call TRBJ2-3, with a possible D match to TRBD2 (6 bases). Trimming shortened V by 8 bases and J by 2 bases, and 14 bases separated the two germline ends. CDR1 and CDR2 from the germline V gene are MNHEY and SMNVEV (reference sequence). The CDR3 extends over 14 amino acids. The CDR3 bases are TGTGCCAGCTCGGGGGTCACTTACACAGATACGCAGTATTTT. The encoded protein is CASSGVTYTDTQYF.

The sample holds a few counts of this clone. This CDR3 fails to terminate in the conserved phenylalanine or tryptophan, so it likely reflects a read error. The DNA is omitted, as the CDR3 cannot be located on it reliably, and the CDR3 follows TCRdb's listing. V and J are TRBV4-1 and TRBJ2-7; the D call in the table, TRBD1, was not verified against the DNA. CDR1 and CDR2 (germline): MGHRA, YSYEKL. The CDR3 has 8 amino acids, counting both end residues. CDR3 residues: CASSPREI.

The chain couples TRBV28 to TRBJ1-1; tentatively, D is TRBD1 (6 bases). Trimming removed 2 bases from V and 4 bases from J, with 11 bases in between. The germline CDR1 and CDR2 sequences are MDHEN and SYDVKM. The CDR3 extends over 14 amino acids. CDR3 region: CASSLNFRGTEAFF. CDR3 nucleotide sequence: TGTGCCAGCAGTTTAAATTTCAGGGGCACTGAAGCTTTCTTT.

The chain combines TRBV6-5 with TRBJ1-1; unclear D gene. The CDR3 contains 13 residues. Trimming stripped 4 bases from V and 11 bases from J, with 17 bases between. Germline-derived CDR1 and CDR2 are MNHEY and SVGAGI. The CDR3 loop reads CASSSVPREQAFF. The CDR3 DNA follows: TGTGCCAGCAGTTCGGTTCCCCGGGAACAGGCTTTCTTT.

In its sample, this clone was seen once. This rearrangement joins TRBV9 to TRBJ1-3; no clear D gene. CDR1 SGDLS and CDR2 YYNGEE come from the germline V gene. Trimming removed 4 bases at V and 0 bases at J, with 11 bases between. The CDR3 is made up of 15 amino acids. The CDR3 bases are TGTGCCAGCAGCCCTTTAGCGGGCTCTGGAAACACCATATATTTT. This sequence encodes CASSPLAGSGNTIYF.

This clone showed up just once. This sequence joins TRBV5-5 and TRBJ1-1; D is uncertain. This CDR3 region has 13 residues. Germline V gene sequence: CDR1 SGHKS, CDR2 YYEKEE (reference sequence). V lost 5 bases, J lost 1 base, and 9 bases lay in between. In DNA, the CDR3 is TGTGCCAGCAGTCTCGGGGAGAACACTGAAGCTTTCTTT. It yields the protein CASSLGENTEAFF.

The rearrangement joins TRBV30 to TRBJ1-1; D not certain. This CDR3 is built from 14 residues. The germline CDR1 and CDR2 sequences are GTSNPN and SVGIG (reference sequence). V was cut by 2 bases and J by 4 bases, with 14 bases left in between. CDR3 in amino acids: CAWSPLRVGTEAFF. The CDR3 region has the DNA TGTGCCTGGAGTCCCCTACGGGTTGGCACTGAAGCTTTCTTT.

The rearrangement links TRBV10-2 to TRBJ1-1; D is undetermined. Trimming removed 3 bases from V and 1 base from J, with 9 bases in between. The CDR3 runs to 14 residues. Germline loops: CDR1 WSHSY, CDR2 SAAADI. The CDR3 region has the DNA TGCGCCAGCAGTGACAACATAGCGAACACTGAAGCTTTCTTT. It yields the protein CASSDNIANTEAFF.

The rearrangement links TRBV11-2 to TRBJ1-2; 7 bases line up with TRBD1. Per the germline V gene, CDR1 is SGHAT and CDR2 is FQNNGV. J lost 0 bases, V lost 5 bases, and 0 bases had no gene match. CDR3 size: 13 residues. The CDR3 region is CASSGQANYGYTF. The CDR3 DNA reads as TGTGCCAGCAGCGGACAGGCTAACTATGGCTACACCTTC.

This clone was recorded once. The V gene is TRBV19, the J gene TRBJ1-1; D ambiguous. From germline, CDR1 is LNHDA and CDR2 SQIVND (reference sequence). This CDR3 is 13 amino acids long. The V end lost 5 bases, the J end lost 5 bases, and 12 bases lay between the germline ends. CDR3 sequence reads: CASSSSRWTEAFF. The CDR3 DNA reads TGTGCCAGTAGTTCGTCGCGATGGACTGAAGCTTTCTTT.

J is TRBJ2-3 and V is TRBV28; 7 nucleotides agree with TRBD1. With V trimmed by 3 bases and J by 2 bases, 2 bases remained unmatched. This CDR3 has 14 amino acids. Looked up from germline, CDR1 is MDHEN and CDR2 is SYDVKM. The CDR3 spells CASSLGQFTDTQYF. The CDR3 DNA follows: TGTGCCAGCAGTTTGGGACAGTTCACAGATACGCAGTATTTT.

The chain employs TRBV6-5 and TRBJ1-2, with D tentatively TRBD1 (6 bases). Germline V gene lookup returns CDR1 MNHEY and CDR2 SVGAGI. This CDR3 contains 15 residues. Trimming pared 9 bases from V and 0 bases from J, leaving 17 bases between. CDR3 loop: CASRRTAGANYGYTF. In nucleotides, the CDR3 is TGTGCCAGTAGAAGGACAGCCGGAGCTAACTATGGCTACACCTTC.

V gene TRBV15 combines with J gene TRBJ2-5, with 9 bases that match TRBD1. Germline CDR1 and CDR2: LNHNV and YYDKDF (reference sequence). Trimming removed 1 base from V and 5 bases from J; junction bases left unmatched: 11. This CDR3 spans 17 amino acids. CDR3 loop: CATSRGGGQGLRETQYF. The DNA for the CDR3 is TGTGCCACCAGCAGAGGAGGGGGACAGGGTCTAAGGGAGACCCAGTACTTC.

The chain uses TRBV18 and TRBJ1-5; TRBD1 might be the D (5 bases). V was cut by 3 bases and J by 2 bases, with 11 bases left in between. Germline CDR1 is KGHSH and CDR2 is LQKENI. CDR3 length: 15 residues. Here the CDR3 DNA reads TGTGCCAGCTCACCGTTAGCCAGGGGCAATCAGCCCCAGCATTTT. Its translation is CASSPLARGNQPQHF. The full variable domain, in which reference TRBV18 and TRBJ1-5 provide the parts outside the CDR3, is NAGVMQNPRHLVRRRGQEARLRCSPMKGHSHVYWYRQLPEEGLKFMVYLQKENIIDESGMPKERFSAEFPKEGPSILRIQQVVRGDSAAYFCASSPLARGNQPQHFGDGTRLSIL.